These 21 T cell receptor beta chains came from one sample sequenced in a study of blood T cell repertoires in COVID-19. Profiled with immunoSEQ multiplex PCR; TCRdb holds only in-frame clones, not every one. Altogether roughly 250,000 clones are present, roughly 86% being singletons, with the ten largest covering about 2.5%. Specimen: peripheral blood. These receptors originate from a woman between 45 and 60 years old with acute or convalescent COVID-19.

This chain links TRBV28 with TRBJ1-1; D not certain. This CDR3 has 13 residues. V lost 6 bases, J lost 2 bases, and 10 bases lay in between. Looked up from germline, CDR1 is MDHEN and CDR2 is SYDVKM. This CDR3 reads CASRRDSNTEAFF. DNA of the CDR3: TGTGCCAGCAGGCGGGATTCTAACACTGAAGCTTTCTTT.

CDR3 sequence: CASSGSDTLGYGYTF. CDR3 DNA: TGTGCCAGCAGCGGATCCGACACGTTAGGCTATGGCTACACCTTC. This rearrangement joins TRBV9 to TRBJ1-2, with unresolved D. V lost 3 bases to trimming and J lost 4 bases, with 16 bases between them. Germline-derived CDR1 and CDR2 are SGDLS and YYNGEE. CDR3 length equals 15 residues. Filled out from reference TRBV9 and TRBJ1-2, the complete variable domain reads DSGVTQTPKHLITATGQRVTLRCSPRSGDLSVYWYQQSLDQGLQFLIQYYNGEERAKGNILERFSAQQFPDLHSELNLSSLELGDSALYFCASSGSDTLGYGYTFGSGTRLTVV.

This clone was seen a single time. V usage is TRBV6-2 or TRBV6-3 and J usage is TRBJ1-5; D gene ambiguous. CDR1 is MNHEY, CDR2 SVGEGT, per germline. This CDR3 has 14 amino acids. V was clipped by 6 bases and J by 7 bases, with 16 bases between them. CDR3 DNA sequence: TGTGCCAGCAGCTGGGTAGGAGCGAGCCAGCCCCAGCATTTT. Protein: CASSWVGASQPQHF.

The chain combines TRBV11-2 with TRBJ2-7; D perhaps matches TRBD2 (5 bases). The V end was cut by 3 bases, the J end by 0 bases, with 9 bases between. CDR3 length: 14 residues. Germline V CDR1 and CDR2: SGHAT, FQNNGV. Here the CDR3 DNA reads TGTGCCAGCAGCTTTGGCGGGCCCTCCTACGAGCAGTACTTC. Protein product: CASSFGGPSYEQYF.

This sequence joins TRBV11-3 and TRBJ2-7; 8 bases align to TRBD2. Per the germline V gene, CDR1 is SGHNT and CDR2 is YENEEA. This CDR3 is built from 15 residues. Unmatched junction bases numbered 6, after V lost 5 bases and J lost 0 bases. The DNA of the CDR3 is TGTGCCAGCAGCCTCGCGGGAGGCAGCTCCTACGAGCAGTACTTC. Translating it yields CASSLAGGSSYEQYF. The full variable domain, with the rest looked up from reference TRBV11-3 and TRBJ2-7, is EAGVVQSPRYKIIEKKQPVAFWCNPISGHNTLYWYLQNLGQGPELLIRYENEEAVDDSQLPKDRFSAERLKGVDSTLKIQPAELGDSAVYLCASSLAGGSSYEQYFGPGTRLTVT.

Note on this clone: Other DNA sequences in the same sample also yield this CDR3. V usage is TRBV9 and J usage is TRBJ2-1; D perhaps matches TRBD2 (6 bases). CDR1 and CDR2 from the germline V gene are SGDLS and YYNGEE. This CDR3 comprises 15 residues. Deletions cut 0 bases from V and 2 bases from J, with 9 bases between. CDR3 coding DNA: TGTGCCAGCAGCGTAGATGGGGGGACCTACAATGAGCAGTTCTTC. It is translated as CASSVDGGTYNEQFF.

The chain combines TRBV28 with TRBJ2-7; 9 positions agree with TRBD2. CDR3 length: 14 residues. The germline CDR1 and CDR2 sequences are MDHEN and SYDVKM. J was trimmed by 1 base and V by 8 bases; bases with no gene match: 6. As DNA, the CDR3 is TGTGCCAGCGCTACTAGCGGGCTGTCCTACGAGCAGTACTTC. It translates to CASATSGLSYEQYF.

Only a few counts were recorded for this clone. The gene calls are TRBV4-1 and TRBJ1-3; D unresolved. Germline V lookup: CDR1 MGHRA, CDR2 YSYEKL. The CDR3 contains 16 residues. Trimming shortened V by 2 bases and J by 9 bases, and 20 bases separated the two germline ends. The CDR3 DNA reads as TGCGCCAGCAGCCAATCGCCGAGGGAGTATCGTGGCACCATATATTTT. Translation gives CASSQSPREYRGTIYF.

This chain connects TRBV5-1 to TRBJ2-5, with D possibly TRBD1 on 5 matching bases. Germline lookup yields CDR1 SGHRS and CDR2 YFSETQ. V dropped 0 bases and J dropped 5 bases, with 14 bases sitting between them. This CDR3 has 15 amino acids. DNA for the CDR3: TGCGCCAGCAGCTTGGCCTCGGTCAGGGCGGAGACCCAGTACTTC. This translates into CASSLASVRAETQYF.

On this clone itself: This CDR3 is also generated by other DNA sequences in the sample. The chain carries TRBV11-2 and TRBJ2-7; 11 bases agree with TRBD2. V lost 5 bases, J lost 2 bases, and 5 bases stayed unmatched. Germline loops: CDR1 SGHAT, CDR2 FQNNGV. This CDR3 has 15 amino acids. This CDR3 reads CASSPGGLAAYEQYF. Here the CDR3 DNA reads TGTGCCAGCAGCCCGGGGGGACTAGCGGCCTACGAGCAGTACTTC.

CDR3 amino acids: CASRPGQGDHLYGYTF. The CDR3 DNA sequence: TGCGCCAGCAGGCCGGGACAGGGGGACCATCTCTATGGCTACACCTTC. This sequence joins TRBV5-1 and TRBJ1-2; TRBD1 matches 11 bases. The CDR3 runs to 16 residues. Unmatched junction bases numbered 10, after V lost 5 bases and J lost 4 bases. Germline CDR1 reads SGHRS; CDR2 reads YFSETQ.

The count of this clone is one. The rearrangement links TRBV7-2 to TRBJ1-2; D is unclear. This CDR3 is 13 amino acids long. V lost 3 bases and J lost 6, with 11 bases in between. CDR1 and CDR2 from the germline V gene are SGHTA and FQGNSA. The CDR3 loop reads CASSFSAGNGYTF. CDR3 in DNA: TGTGCCAGCAGCTTCTCCGCGGGAAATGGCTACACCTTC.

A few counts support this clone. The chain combines TRBV9 with TRBJ1-6; TRBD1 might be the D (6 bases). This CDR3 spans 16 amino acids. From germline, CDR1 is SGDLS and CDR2 YYNGEE. V dropped 3 bases and J dropped 10 bases, with 20 bases sitting between them. CDR3 sequence reads: CASSATPTGRGSPLHF. CDR3 coding DNA: TGTGCCAGCAGCGCAACTCCCACAGGGAGGGGATCACCCCTCCACTTT.

The gene calls are TRBV3-1 (or the pseudogene TRBV3-2) and TRBJ2-2, with D maybe TRBD1 (5 bases). The CDR3 is 15 residues long. V shed 4 bases and J shed 6 bases, with 15 bases lying between them. Germline CDR1 LGHDT, CDR2 YNNKEL (reference sequence). CDR3 residues: CASSPRRVYAGELFF. The CDR3 bases are TGTGCCAGCAGCCCCCGCAGGGTGTATGCCGGGGAGCTGTTTTTT.

The CDR3 is CASSPGTTTYNEQFF. CDR3 coding DNA: TGTGCCAGCAGTCCCGGGACTACCACATACAATGAGCAGTTCTTC. The chain employs TRBV27 and TRBJ2-1; 7 bases match TRBD2. Germline trimming cut 5 bases from V and 4 bases from J; bases unmatched to any gene: 8. From germline, CDR1 is MNHEY and CDR2 SMNVEV (reference sequence). The CDR3 runs 15 residues.

This clone was seen only once. This chain uses TRBV28 with TRBJ1-2, with 8 bases matching TRBD1. CDR1 and CDR2 (germline): MDHEN, SYDVKM. The CDR3 is 13 amino acids. V lost 2 bases and J lost 8; bases outside the gene matches: 4. CDR3 sequence reads: CASSLQGAIGYTF. The CDR3 nucleotides are TGTGCCAGCAGTTTACAGGGGGCGATCGGCTACACCTTC.

Only a few counts were recorded for this clone. The V gene is TRBV10-3, the J gene TRBJ2-1, with 9 bases aligning to TRBD1. Germline trimming cut 2 bases from V and 8 bases from J; bases unmatched to any gene: 7. There are 15 residues in the CDR3. CDR1 and CDR2 from the germline V gene are ENHRY and SYGVKD. The CDR3 DNA reads as TGTGCCATCAGTGAGCCGGGACAGGGCTATCATGAGCAGTTCTTC. Amino acids: CAISEPGQGYHEQFF.

The chain employs TRBV6-1 and TRBJ2-1; no firm D call. The V and J ends lost 3 bases and 8 bases respectively, with 14 bases between them. This CDR3 spans 14 amino acids. CDR1 is MNHNS, CDR2 SASEGT, per germline. This CDR3 reads CASSDGSVLDEQFF. The CDR3 DNA reads as TGTGCCAGCAGTGATGGCAGTGTCTTGGATGAGCAGTTCTTC.

The V gene is TRBV24-1, the J gene TRBJ2-3; D is uncertain. The CDR3 has 15 amino acids. Per germline, CDR1 KGHDR and CDR2 SFDVKD. Trimming pared 0 bases from V and 2 bases from J, leaving 8 bases between. The CDR3 nucleotides read TGTGCCACCAGTGATTTGGGCGACAACACAGATACGCAGTATTTT. Amino acid sequence: CATSDLGDNTDTQYF.

The chain links TRBV6-6 to TRBJ1-1; possibly TRBD1 for D (5 bases). The V end was cut by 4 bases, the J end by 5 bases, with 11 bases between. The CDR3 is 13 amino acids. In germline, CDR1 is MNHNY, CDR2 SVGAGI (reference sequence). CDR3 protein: CASSSPGLTEAFF. Here the CDR3 DNA reads TGTGCCAGCAGTTCCCCAGGGCTGACTGAAGCTTTCTTT.

This clone appeared once. The chain combines TRBV11-2 with TRBJ2-1, with no clear D. The germline V gene encodes CDR1 SGHAT and CDR2 FQNNGV. V lost 0 bases and J 0 bases, leaving 9 bases between the germline ends. This CDR3 region has 16 residues. In nucleotides, the CDR3 is TGTGCCAGCAGCTTAGAGATCCTGAGCTCCTACAATGAGCAGTTCTTC. Protein sequence: CASSLEILSSYNEQFF. Looking up the rest from reference TRBV11-2 and TRBJ2-1 gives the full variable domain: EAGVAQSPRYKIIEKRQSVAFWCNPISGHATLYWYQQILGQGPKLLIQFQNNGVVDDSQLPKDRFSAERLKGVDSTLKIQPAKLEDSAVYLCASSLEILSSYNEQFFGPGTRLTVL.